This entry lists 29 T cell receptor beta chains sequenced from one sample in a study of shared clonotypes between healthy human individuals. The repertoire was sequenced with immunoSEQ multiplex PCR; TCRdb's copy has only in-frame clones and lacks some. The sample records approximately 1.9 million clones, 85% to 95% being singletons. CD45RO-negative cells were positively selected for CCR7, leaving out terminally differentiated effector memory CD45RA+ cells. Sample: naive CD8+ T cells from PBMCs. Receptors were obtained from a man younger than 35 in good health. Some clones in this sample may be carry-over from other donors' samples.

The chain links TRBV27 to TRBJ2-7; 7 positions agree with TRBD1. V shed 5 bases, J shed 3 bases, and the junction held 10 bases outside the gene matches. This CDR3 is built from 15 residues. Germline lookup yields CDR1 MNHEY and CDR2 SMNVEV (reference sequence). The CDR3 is CASSARQGWGYEQYF. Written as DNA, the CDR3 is TGTGCCAGCAGTGCGCGACAGGGTTGGGGCTACGAGCAGTACTTC.

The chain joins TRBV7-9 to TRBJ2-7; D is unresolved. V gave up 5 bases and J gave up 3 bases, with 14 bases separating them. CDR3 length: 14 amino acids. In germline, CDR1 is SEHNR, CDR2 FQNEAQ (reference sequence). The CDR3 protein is CASSAMVDHYEQYF. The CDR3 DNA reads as TGTGCCAGCAGCGCAATGGTAGATCACTACGAGCAGTACTTC.

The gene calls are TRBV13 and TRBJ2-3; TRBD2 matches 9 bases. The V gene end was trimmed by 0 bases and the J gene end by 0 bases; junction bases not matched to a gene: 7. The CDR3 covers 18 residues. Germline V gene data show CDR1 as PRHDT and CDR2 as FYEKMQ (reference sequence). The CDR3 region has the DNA TGTGCCAGCAGCTTAGGTGTGTTCACTAGCGGGAGCACAGATACGCAGTATTTT. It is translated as CASSLGVFTSGSTDTQYF. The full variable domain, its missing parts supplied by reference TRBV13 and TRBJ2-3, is AAGVIQSPRHLIKEKRETATLKCYPIPRHDTVYWYQQGPGQDPQFLISFYEKMQSDKGSIPDRFSAQQFSDYHSELNMSSLELGDSALYFCASSLGVFTSGSTDTQYFGPGTRLTVL.

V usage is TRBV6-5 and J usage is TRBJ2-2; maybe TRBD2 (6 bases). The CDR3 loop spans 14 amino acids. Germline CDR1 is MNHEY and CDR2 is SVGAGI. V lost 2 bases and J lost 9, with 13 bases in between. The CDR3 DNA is TGTGCCAGCAGTTACGCCAGGGCGGGACGGGAGCTGTTTTTT. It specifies CASSYARAGRELFF.

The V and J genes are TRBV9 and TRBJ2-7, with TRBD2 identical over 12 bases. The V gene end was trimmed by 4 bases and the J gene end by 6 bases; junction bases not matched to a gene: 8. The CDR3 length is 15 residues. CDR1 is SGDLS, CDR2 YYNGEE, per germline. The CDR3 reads CASSPTRTSGVEQYF. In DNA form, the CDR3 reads TGTGCCAGCAGCCCCACCCGGACTAGCGGGGTCGAGCAGTACTTC.

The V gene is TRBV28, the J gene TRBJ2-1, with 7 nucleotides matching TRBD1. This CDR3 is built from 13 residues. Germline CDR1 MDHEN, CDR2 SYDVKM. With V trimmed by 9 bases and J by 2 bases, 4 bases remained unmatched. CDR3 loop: CASSGTAYNEQFF. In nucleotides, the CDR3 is TGTGCCAGTTCCGGGACAGCCTACAATGAGCAGTTCTTC.

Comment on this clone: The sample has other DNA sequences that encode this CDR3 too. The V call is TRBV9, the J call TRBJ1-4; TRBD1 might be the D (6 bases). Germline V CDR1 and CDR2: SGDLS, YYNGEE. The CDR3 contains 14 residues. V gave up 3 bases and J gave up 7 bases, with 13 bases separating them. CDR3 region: CASSARGLGEKLFF. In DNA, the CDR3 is TGTGCCAGCAGCGCCAGGGGCCTAGGTGAAAAACTGTTTTTT.

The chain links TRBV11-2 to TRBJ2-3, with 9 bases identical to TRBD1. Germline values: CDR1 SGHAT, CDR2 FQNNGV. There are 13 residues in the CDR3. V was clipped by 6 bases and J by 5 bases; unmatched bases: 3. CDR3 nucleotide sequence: TGTGCCAGCAGTTCGACAGGGGGAGATACGCAGTATTTT. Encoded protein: CASSSTGGDTQYF.

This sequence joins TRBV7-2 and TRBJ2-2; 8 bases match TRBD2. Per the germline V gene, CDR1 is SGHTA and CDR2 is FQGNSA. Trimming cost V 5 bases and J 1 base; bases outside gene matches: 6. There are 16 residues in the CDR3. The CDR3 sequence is CASSPRAGENTGELFF. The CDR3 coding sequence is TGTGCCAGCAGCCCACGAGCGGGAGAGAACACCGGGGAGCTGTTTTTT.

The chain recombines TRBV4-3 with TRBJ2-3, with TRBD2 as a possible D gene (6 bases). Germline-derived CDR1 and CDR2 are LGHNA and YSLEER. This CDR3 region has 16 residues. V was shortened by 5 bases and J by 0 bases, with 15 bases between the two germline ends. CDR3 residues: CASSLSGQSSTDTQYF. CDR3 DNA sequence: TGCGCCAGCAGCTTAAGCGGGCAATCTAGCACAGATACGCAGTATTTT.

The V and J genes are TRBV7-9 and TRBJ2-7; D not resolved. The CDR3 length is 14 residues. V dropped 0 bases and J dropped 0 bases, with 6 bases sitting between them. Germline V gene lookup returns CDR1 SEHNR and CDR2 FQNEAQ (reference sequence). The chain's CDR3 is CASSLAAISYEQYF. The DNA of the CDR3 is TGTGCCAGCAGCTTAGCGGCGATCTCCTACGAGCAGTACTTC.

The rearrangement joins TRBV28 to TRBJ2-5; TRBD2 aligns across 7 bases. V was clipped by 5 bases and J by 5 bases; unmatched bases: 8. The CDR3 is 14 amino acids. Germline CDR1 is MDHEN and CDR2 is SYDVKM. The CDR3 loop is CASSPLAGDETQYF. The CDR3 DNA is TGTGCCAGCAGTCCTTTGGCGGGAGACGAGACCCAGTACTTC.

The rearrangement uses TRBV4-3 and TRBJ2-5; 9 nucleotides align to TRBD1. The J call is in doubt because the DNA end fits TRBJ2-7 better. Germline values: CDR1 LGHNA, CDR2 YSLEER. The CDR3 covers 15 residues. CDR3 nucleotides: TGCGCCAGCAGCCAAGGTACCGGGACAGGGAGCGAGCAGTACTTC. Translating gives CASSQGTGTGSEQYF.

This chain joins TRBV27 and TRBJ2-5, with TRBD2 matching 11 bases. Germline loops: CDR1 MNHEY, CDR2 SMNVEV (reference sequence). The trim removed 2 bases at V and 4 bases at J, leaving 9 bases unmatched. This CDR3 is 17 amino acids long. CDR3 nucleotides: TGTGCCAGCAGTTTAATTCGGCTAGCGGGAGGAGGAGAGACCCAGTACTTC. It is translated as CASSLIRLAGGGETQYF.

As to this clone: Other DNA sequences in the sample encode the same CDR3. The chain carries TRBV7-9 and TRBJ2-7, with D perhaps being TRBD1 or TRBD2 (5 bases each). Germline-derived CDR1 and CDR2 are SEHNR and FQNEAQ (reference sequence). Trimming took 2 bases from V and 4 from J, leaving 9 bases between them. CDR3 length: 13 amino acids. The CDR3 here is CASSLRGGYEQYF. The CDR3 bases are TGTGCCAGCAGCTTAAGGGGCGGGTACGAGCAGTACTTC.

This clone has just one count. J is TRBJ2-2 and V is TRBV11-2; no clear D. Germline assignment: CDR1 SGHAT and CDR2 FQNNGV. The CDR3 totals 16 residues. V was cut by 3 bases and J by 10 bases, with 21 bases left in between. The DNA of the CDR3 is TGTGCCAGCAGCTTCAGCTTCCGAAGCCAGAGTATGGAGCTGTTTTTT. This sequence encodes CASSFSFRSQSMELFF.

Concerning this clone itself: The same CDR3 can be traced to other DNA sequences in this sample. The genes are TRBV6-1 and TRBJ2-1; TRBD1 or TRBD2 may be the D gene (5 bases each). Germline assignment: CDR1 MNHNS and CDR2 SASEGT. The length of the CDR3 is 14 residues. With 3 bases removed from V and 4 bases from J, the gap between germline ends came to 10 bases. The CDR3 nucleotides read TGTGCCAGCAGTGACCGGGGCCCTTACAATGAGCAGTTCTTC. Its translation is CASSDRGPYNEQFF.

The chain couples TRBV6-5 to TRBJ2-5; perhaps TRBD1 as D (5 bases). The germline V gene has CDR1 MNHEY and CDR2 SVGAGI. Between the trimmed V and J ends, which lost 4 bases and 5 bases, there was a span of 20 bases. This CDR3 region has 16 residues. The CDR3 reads CASSLSWTRIVETQYF. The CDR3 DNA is TGTGCCAGCAGTTTAAGCTGGACACGCATCGTCGAGACCCAGTACTTC.

The CDR3 protein is CASSASQGLGENTGELFF. CDR3 in DNA: TGTGCCAGCAGCGCATCACAGGGGCTGGGAGAGAACACCGGGGAGCTGTTTTTT. J is TRBJ2-2 and V is TRBV5-6; 7 bases align to TRBD1. This CDR3 region has 18 residues. V trimming: 4 bases; J trimming: 1 base; junction bases outside the gene matches: 13. Germline V lookup: CDR1 SGHDT, CDR2 YYEEEE.

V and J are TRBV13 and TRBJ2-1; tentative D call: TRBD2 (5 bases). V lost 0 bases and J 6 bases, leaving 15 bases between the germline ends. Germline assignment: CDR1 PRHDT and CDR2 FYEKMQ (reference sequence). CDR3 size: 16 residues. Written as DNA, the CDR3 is TGTGCCAGCAGCTTAGGCCGGGAAATGGGAGTCAATGAGCAGTTCTTC. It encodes CASSLGREMGVNEQFF.

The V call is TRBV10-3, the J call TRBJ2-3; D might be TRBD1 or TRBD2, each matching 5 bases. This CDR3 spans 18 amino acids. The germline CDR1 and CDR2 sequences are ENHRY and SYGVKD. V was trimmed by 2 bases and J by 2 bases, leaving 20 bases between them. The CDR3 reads CAISEGGYVRGDTDTQYF. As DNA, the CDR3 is TGTGCCATCAGTGAGGGTGGGTACGTGCGAGGGGACACAGATACGCAGTATTTT.

CDR3 sequence: CASSLTGHSSYEQYF. The CDR3 bases are TGTGCCAGCAGCTTAACAGGACATAGCTCCTACGAGCAGTACTTC. V and J are TRBV7-8 and TRBJ2-7; maybe TRBD1 (5 bases). This CDR3 spans 15 amino acids. V was cut by 2 bases and J by 0 bases, with 11 bases left in between. Germline-derived CDR1 and CDR2 are SGHVS and FQNEAQ.

The CDR3 loop is CALIQGGYEQYF. The CDR3 DNA is TGTGCCTTAATCCAGGGAGGGTACGAGCAGTACTTC. The chain couples TRBV30 to TRBJ2-5; 7 bases match TRBD2. Near its end, the DNA agrees better with TRBJ2-7, so the J call may be wrong. This CDR3 is 12 amino acids long. The V gene's germline CDR1 is GTSNPN and CDR2 SVGIG (reference sequence).

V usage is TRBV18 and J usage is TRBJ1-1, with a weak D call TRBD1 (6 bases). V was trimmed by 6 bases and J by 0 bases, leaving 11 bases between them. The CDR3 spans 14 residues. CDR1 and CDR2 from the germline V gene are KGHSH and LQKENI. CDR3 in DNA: TGTGCCAGCTCCGGGGGCTCCATGAACACTGAAGCTTTCTTT. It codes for CASSGGSMNTEAFF. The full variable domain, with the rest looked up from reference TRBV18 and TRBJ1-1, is NAGVMQNPRHLVRRRGQEARLRCSPMKGHSHVYWYRQLPEEGLKFMVYLQKENIIDESGMPKERFSAEFPKEGPSILRIQQVVRGDSAAYFCASSGGSMNTEAFFGQGTRLTVV.

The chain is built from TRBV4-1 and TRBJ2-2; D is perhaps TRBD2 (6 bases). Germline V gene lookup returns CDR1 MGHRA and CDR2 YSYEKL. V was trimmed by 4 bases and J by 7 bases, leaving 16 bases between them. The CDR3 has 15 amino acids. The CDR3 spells CASSPLPGDGGELFF. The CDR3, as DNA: TGCGCCAGCAGCCCGCTGCCGGGAGATGGCGGGGAGCTGTTTTTT.

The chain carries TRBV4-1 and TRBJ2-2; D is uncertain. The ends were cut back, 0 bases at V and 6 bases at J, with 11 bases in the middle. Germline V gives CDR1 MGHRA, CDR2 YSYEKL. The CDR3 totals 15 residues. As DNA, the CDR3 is TGCGCCAGCAGCCAAGATCCTCGGGCCCCCGGGGAGCTGTTTTTT. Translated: CASSQDPRAPGELFF.

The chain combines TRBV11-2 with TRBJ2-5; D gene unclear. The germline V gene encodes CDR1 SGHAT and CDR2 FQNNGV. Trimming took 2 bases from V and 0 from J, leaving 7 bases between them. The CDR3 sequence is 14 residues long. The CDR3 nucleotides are TGTGCCAGCAGCTTACCCGAGTACCAAGAGACCCAGTACTTC. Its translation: CASSLPEYQETQYF.

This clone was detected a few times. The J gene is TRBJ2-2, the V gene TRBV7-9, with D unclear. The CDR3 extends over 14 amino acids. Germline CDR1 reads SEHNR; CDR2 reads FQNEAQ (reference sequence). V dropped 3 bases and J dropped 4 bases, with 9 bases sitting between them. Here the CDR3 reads CASSFVQATGELFF. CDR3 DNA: TGTGCCAGCAGCTTTGTCCAGGCCACCGGGGAGCTGTTTTTT.

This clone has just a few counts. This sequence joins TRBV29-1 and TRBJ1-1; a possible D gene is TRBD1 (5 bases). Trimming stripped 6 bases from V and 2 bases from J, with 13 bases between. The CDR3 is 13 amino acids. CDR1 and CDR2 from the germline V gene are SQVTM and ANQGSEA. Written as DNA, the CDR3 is TGCAGCGTGGTTAGGGGACGCAACACTGAAGCTTTCTTT. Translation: CSVVRGRNTEAFF.